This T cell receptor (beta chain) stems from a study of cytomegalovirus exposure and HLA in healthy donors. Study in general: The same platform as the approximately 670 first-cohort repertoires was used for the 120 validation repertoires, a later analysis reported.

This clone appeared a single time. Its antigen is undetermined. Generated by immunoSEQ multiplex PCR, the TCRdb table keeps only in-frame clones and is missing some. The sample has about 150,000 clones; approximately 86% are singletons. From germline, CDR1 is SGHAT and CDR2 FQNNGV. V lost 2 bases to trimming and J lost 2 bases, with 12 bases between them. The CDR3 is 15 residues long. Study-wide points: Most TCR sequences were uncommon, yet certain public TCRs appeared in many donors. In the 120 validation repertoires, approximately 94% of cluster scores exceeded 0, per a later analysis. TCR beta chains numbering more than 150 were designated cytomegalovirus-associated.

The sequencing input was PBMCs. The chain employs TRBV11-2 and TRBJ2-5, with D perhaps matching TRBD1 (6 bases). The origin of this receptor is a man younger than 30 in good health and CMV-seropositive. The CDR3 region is CASSLTGRVQETQYF. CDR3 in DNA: TGTGCCAGCAGCTTAACAGGGCGGGTTCAAGAGACCCAGTACTTC.